Below are 5 T cell receptor beta chains sequenced from a single sample in a study of cytomegalovirus exposure and HLA in healthy donors. Both 60 Vbeta primers and 13 Jbeta primers went into the PCR. Clones were sequenced by immunoSEQ multiplex PCR, and TCRdb holds only the in-frame ones, with some missing. Of over 110,000 clones listed, around 72% are singletons. Source material: PBMCs. The receptors originated from a woman aged 40 to 50 in good health and CMV-seronegative.

The rearrangement links TRBV19 to TRBJ1-1; D unclear. Germline CDR1 and CDR2: LNHDA and SQIVND (reference sequence). Trimming left V 7 bases short and J 1 base short, with 13 bases between. The CDR3 is 14 amino acids. The CDR3 DNA follows: TGTGCCAGTAACCCCGCGGGCAGGAACACTGAAGCTTTCTTT. Translating it yields CASNPAGRNTEAFF. Variable domain in full (rest from reference TRBV19 and TRBJ1-1): DGGITQSPKYLFRKEGQNVTLSCEQNLNHDAMYWYRQDPGQGLRLIYYSQIVNDFQKGDIAEGYSVSREKKESFPLTVTSAQKNPTAFYLCASNPAGRNTEAFFGQGTRLTVV.

CDR3 DNA: TGCGCCAGCAGCCAAGAATCTAGCGGACCTATGCGCTACGAGCAGTACTTC. It encodes CASSQESSGPMRYEQYF. This rearrangement joins TRBV4-1 to TRBJ2-7; 7 nucleotides line up with TRBD2. CDR1 MGHRA and CDR2 YSYEKL come from the germline V gene. Germline trimming cut 0 bases from V and 3 bases from J; bases unmatched to any gene: 11. The CDR3 runs to 17 residues.

This clone occurred a few times. The chain is built from TRBV19 and TRBJ1-5, with 7 nucleotides matching TRBD1. Trimming at V came to 7 bases and at J to 4 bases, leaving 10 bases not matched to a gene. The CDR3 is made up of 15 amino acids. Germline V gives CDR1 LNHDA, CDR2 SQIVND (reference sequence). DNA of the CDR3: TGTGCCAGTAACTCACCGGGACAGATGAATCAGCCCCAGCATTTT. Translated, it gives CASNSPGQMNQPQHF.

The chain joins TRBV7-9 to TRBJ2-7; 7 bases are shared with TRBD1. Per germline, CDR1 SEHNR and CDR2 FQNEAQ (reference sequence). With V trimmed by 5 bases and J by 3 bases, 7 bases remained unmatched. The CDR3 covers 14 residues. The DNA of the CDR3 is TGTGCCAGCAGCCGAACAGGGGCTAGCTACGAGCAGTACGTC. Translating it yields CASSRTGASYEQYV.

This clone was counted between two and nine times. The chain uses TRBV5-1 and TRBJ2-3; 8 nucleotides match TRBD2. The CDR3 extends over 16 amino acids. Per germline, CDR1 SGHRS and CDR2 YFSETQ. The ends lost 2 bases at V and 2 bases at J; junction bases unmatched: 7. CDR3 sequence (DNA): TGCGCCAGCAGCTTCGGGGGGGGGACCTTCACAGATACGCAGTATTTT. Translation: CASSFGGGTFTDTQYF. The whole variable domain, remainder taken from reference TRBV5-1 and TRBJ2-3, is KAGVTQTPRYLIKTRGQQVTLSCSPISGHRSVSWYQQTPGQGLQFLFEYFSETQRNKGNFPGRFSGRQFSNSRSEMNVSTLELGDSALYLCASSFGGGTFTDTQYFGPGTRLTVL.